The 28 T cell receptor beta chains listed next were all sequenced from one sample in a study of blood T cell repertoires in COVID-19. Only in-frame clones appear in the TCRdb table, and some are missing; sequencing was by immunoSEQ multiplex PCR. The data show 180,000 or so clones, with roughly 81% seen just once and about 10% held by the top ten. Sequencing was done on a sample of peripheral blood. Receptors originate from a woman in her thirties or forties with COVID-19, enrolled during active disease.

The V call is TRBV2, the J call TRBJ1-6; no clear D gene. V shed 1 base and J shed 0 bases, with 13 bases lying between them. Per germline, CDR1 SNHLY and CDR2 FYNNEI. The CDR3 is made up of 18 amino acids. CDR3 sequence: CASSEVPGASSYNSPLHF. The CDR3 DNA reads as TGTGCCAGCAGTGAAGTACCAGGTGCGAGCTCCTATAATTCACCCCTCCACTTT. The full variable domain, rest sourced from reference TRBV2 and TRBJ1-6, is EPEVTQTPSHQVTQMGQEVILRCVPISNHLYFYWYRQILGQKVEFLVSFYNNEISEKSEIFDDQFSVERPDGSNFTLKIRSTKLEDSAMYFCASSEVPGASSYNSPLHFGNGTRLTVT.

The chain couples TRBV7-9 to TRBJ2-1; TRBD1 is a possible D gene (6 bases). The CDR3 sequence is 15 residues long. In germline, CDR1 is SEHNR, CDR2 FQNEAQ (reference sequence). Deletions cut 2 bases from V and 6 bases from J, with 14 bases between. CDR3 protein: CASSLMAGDRNEQFF. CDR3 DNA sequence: TGTGCCAGCAGCTTAATGGCAGGGGACCGCAATGAGCAGTTCTTC.

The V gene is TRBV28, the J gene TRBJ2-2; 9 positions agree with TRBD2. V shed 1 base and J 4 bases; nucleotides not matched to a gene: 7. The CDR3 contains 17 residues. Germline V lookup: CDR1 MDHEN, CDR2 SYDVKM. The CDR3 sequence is CASSLLGSGRITGELFF. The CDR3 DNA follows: TGTGCCAGCAGTTTATTAGGTAGCGGGAGAATCACCGGGGAGCTGTTTTTT.

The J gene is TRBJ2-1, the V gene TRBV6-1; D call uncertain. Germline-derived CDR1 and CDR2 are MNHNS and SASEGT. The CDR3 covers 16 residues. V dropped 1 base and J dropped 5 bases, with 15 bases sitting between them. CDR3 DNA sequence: TGTGCCAGCAGTGAAGTGGCCCCCAGAACCAACAATGAGCAGTTCTTC. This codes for CASSEVAPRTNNEQFF.

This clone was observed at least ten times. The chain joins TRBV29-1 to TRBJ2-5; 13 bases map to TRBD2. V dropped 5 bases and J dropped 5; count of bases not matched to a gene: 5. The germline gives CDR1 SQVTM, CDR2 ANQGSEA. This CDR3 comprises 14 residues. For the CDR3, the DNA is TGCAGCGTTCCAACTAGCGGGGGGGCGGAGACCCAGTACTTC. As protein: CSVPTSGGAETQYF. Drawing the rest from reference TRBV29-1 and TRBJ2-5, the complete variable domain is SAVISQKPSRDICQRGTSLTIQCQVDSQVTMMFWYRQQPGQSLTLIATANQGSEATYESGFVIDKFPISRPNLTFSTLTVSNMSPEDSSIYLCSVPTSGGAETQYFGPGTRLLVL.

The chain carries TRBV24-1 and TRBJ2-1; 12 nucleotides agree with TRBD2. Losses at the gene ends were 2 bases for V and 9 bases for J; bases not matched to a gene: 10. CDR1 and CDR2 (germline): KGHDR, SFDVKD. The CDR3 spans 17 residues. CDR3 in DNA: TGTGCCACCAGTGATTCCGGACTAGCGGGACCGAATTTTGAGCAGTTCTTC. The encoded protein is CATSDSGLAGPNFEQFF.

The CDR3 region is CASSRGLAGPEDEQFF. DNA for the CDR3: TGTGCCAGCAGCCGGGGACTAGCGGGACCCGAGGATGAGCAGTTCTTC. The chain links TRBV3-1 (or the pseudogene TRBV3-2) to TRBJ2-1; TRBD2 agrees at 13 bases. This CDR3 spans 16 amino acids. Trimming cost V 4 bases and J 8 bases; bases outside gene matches: 8. CDR1 is LGHDT, CDR2 YNNKEL, per germline (reference sequence).

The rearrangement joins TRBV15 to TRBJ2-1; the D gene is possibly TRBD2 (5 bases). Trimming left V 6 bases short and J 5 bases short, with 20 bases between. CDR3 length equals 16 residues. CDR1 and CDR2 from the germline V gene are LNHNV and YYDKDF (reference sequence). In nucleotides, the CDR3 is TGTGCCACCAGGGGAATCAACCGGCTAGCCGACAATGAGCAGTTCTTC. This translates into CATRGINRLADNEQFF.

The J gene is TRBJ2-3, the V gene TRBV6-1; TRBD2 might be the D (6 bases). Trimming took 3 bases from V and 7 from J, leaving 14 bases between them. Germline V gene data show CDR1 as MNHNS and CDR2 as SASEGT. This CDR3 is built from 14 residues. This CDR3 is CASSEGTLEYTQYF. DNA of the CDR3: TGTGCCAGCAGTGAGGGGACTCTCGAGTATACGCAGTATTTT.

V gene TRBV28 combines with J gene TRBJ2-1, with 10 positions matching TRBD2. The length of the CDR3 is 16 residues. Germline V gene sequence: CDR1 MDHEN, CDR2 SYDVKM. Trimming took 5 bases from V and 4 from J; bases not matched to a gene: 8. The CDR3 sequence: CASSPLGLAEYNEQFF. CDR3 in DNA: TGTGCCAGCAGTCCTCTCGGACTAGCGGAGTACAATGAGCAGTTCTTC.

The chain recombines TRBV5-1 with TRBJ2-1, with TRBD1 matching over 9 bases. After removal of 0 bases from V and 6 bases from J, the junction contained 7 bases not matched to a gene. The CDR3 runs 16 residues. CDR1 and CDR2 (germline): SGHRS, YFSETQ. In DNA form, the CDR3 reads TGCGCCAGCAGCTTGGTTGTCGGGACAGGGTCCAATGAGCAGTTCTTC. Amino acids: CASSLVVGTGSNEQFF. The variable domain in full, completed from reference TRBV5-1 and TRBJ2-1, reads KAGVTQTPRYLIKTRGQQVTLSCSPISGHRSVSWYQQTPGQGLQFLFEYFSETQRNKGNFPGRFSGRQFSNSRSEMNVSTLELGDSALYLCASSLVVGTGSNEQFFGPGTRLTVL.

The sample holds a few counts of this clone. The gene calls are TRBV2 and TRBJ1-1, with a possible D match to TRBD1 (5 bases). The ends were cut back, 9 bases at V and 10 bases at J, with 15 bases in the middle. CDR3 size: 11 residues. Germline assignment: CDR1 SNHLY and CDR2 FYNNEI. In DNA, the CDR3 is TGTGCCAGAGTCCGGGGGGAGGGAGCTTTCTTT. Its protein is CARVRGEGAFF.

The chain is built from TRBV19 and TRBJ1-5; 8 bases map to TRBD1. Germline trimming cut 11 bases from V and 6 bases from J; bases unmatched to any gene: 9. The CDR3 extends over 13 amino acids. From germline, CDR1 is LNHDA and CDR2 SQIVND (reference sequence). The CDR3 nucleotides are TGTGCCTCGGCGGGGCAGGGGGCTCAGCCCCAGCATTTT. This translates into CASAGQGAQPQHF.

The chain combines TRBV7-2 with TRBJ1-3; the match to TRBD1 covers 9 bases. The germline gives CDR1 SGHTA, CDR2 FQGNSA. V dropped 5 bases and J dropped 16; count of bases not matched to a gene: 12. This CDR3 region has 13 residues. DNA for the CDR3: TGTGCCAGCAGCCCCCGGGACAGGGACGCATCCTATTTT. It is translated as CASSPRDRDASYF.

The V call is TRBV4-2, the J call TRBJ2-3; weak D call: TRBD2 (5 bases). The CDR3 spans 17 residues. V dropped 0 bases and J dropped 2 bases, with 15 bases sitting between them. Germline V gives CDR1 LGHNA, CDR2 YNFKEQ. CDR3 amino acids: CASSQERMDSYTDTQYF. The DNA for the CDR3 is TGTGCCAGCAGCCAAGAGCGAATGGACTCTTACACAGATACGCAGTATTTT.

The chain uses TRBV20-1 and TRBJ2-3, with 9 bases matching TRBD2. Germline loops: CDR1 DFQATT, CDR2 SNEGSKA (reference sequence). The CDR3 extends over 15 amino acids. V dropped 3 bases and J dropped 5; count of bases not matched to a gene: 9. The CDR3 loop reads CSASRRGGVKDTQYF. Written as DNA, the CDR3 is TGCAGTGCTAGTAGGCGGGGGGGGGTTAAAGATACGCAGTATTTT.

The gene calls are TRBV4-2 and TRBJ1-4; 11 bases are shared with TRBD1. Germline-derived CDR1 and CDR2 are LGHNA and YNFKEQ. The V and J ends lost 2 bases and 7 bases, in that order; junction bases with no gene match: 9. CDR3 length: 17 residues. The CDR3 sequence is CASSQPGTGGPFEKLFF. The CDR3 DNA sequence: TGTGCCAGCAGCCAACCCGGGACAGGGGGGCCGTTTGAAAAACTGTTTTTT.

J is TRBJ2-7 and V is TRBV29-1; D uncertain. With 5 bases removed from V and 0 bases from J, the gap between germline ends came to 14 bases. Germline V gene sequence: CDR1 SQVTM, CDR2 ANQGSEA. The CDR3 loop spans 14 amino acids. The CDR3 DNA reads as TGCAGCGTTAAACCCACCGCTACCTCCTACGAGCAGTACTTC. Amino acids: CSVKPTATSYEQYF.

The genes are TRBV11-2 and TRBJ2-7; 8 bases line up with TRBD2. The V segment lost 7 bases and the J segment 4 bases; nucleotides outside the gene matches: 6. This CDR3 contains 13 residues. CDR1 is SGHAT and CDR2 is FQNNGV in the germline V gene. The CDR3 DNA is TGTGCCAGCACCCTAGCGGGCCTTTACGAGCAGTACTTC. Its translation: CASTLAGLYEQYF.

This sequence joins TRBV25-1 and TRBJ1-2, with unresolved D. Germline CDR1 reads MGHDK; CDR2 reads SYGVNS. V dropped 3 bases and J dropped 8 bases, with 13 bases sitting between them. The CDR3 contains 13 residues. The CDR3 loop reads CASSDSGGPGYTF. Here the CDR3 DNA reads TGTGCCAGCAGTGACTCAGGAGGGCCCGGCTACACCTTC.

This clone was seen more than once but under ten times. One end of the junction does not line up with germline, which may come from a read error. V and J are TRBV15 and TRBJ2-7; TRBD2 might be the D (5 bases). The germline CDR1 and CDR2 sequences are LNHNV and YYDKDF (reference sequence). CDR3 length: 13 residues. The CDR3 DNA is TGTGCCACCAGCCGAGACCTAGCTGGCGAGCAGTACTTC. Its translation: CATSRDLAGEQYF.

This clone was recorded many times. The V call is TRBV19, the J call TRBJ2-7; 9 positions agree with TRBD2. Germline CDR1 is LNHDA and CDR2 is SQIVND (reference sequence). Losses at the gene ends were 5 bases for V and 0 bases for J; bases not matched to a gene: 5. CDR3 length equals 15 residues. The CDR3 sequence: CASSLAGRFSYEQYF. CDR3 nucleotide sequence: TGTGCCAGTAGTCTAGCGGGAAGGTTCTCCTACGAGCAGTACTTC. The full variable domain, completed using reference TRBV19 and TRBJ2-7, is DGGITQSPKYLFRKEGQNVTLSCEQNLNHDAMYWYRQDPGQGLRLIYYSQIVNDFQKGDIAEGYSVSREKKESFPLTVTSAQKNPTAFYLCASSLAGRFSYEQYFGPGTRLTVT.

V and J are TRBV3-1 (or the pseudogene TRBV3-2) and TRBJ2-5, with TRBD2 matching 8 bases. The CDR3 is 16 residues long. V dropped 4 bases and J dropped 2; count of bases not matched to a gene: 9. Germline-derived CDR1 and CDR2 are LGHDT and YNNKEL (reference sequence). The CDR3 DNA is TGTGCCAGCAGCCCGGGACTAGGTCAAACACAAGAGACCCAGTACTTC. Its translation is CASSPGLGQTQETQYF.

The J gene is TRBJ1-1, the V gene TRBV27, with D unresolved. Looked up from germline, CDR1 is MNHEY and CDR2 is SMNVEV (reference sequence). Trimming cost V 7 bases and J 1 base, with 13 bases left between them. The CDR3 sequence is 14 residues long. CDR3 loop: CASTSGRRNTEAFF. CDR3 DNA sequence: TGTGCCAGCACAAGCGGCAGAAGGAACACTGAAGCTTTCTTT.

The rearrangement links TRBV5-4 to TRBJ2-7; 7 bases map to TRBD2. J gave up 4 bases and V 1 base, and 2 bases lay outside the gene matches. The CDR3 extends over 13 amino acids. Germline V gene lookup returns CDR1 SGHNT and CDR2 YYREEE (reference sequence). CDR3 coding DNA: TGTGCCAGCAGCTTGAGGGAGGGTTACGAGCAGTACTTC. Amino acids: CASSLREGYEQYF.

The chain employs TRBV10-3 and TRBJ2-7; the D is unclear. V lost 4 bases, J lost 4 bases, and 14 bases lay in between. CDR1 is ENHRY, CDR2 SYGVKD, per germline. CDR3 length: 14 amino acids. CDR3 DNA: TGTGCCATCAGTGGATCTCGGTCCTTGTACGAGCAGTACTTC. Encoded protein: CAISGSRSLYEQYF.

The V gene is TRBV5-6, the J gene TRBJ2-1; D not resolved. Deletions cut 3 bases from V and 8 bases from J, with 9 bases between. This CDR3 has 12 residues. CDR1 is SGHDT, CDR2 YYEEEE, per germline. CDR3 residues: CASSSLGYEQFF. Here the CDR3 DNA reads TGTGCCAGCAGCTCTCTAGGCTATGAGCAGTTCTTC. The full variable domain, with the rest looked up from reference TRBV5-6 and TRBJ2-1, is DAGVTQSPTHLIKTRGQQVTLRCSPKSGHDTVSWYQQALGQGPQFIFQYYEEEERQRGNFPDRFSGHQFPNYSSELNVNALLLGDSALYLCASSSLGYEQFFGPGTRLTVL.

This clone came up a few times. CDR3 residues: CASSIQGAQTQYF. The DNA of the CDR3 is TGTGCCAGTAGTATACAGGGGGCACAGACCCAGTACTTC. The chain joins TRBV19 to TRBJ2-5, with 8 bases identical to TRBD1. Germline trimming cut 2 bases from V and 6 bases from J; bases unmatched to any gene: 2. The CDR3 is made up of 13 amino acids. CDR1 and CDR2 from the germline V gene are LNHDA and SQIVND (reference sequence).